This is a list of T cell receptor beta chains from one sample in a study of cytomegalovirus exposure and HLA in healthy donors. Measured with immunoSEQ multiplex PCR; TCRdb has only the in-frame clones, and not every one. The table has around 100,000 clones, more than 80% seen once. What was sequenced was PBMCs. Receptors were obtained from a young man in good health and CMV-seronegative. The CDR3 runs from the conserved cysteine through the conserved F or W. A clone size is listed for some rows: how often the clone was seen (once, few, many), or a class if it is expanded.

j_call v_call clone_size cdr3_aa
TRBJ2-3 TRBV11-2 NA CASSPRGGGGDTQYF
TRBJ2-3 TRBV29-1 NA CSVEGLTDTQYF
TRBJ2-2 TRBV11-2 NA CASSLVSGGASGELFF
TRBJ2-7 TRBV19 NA CASSNRYEQYF
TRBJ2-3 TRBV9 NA CASSVSGSRGGPTDTQYF
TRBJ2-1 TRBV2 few CASSDSRGLGARWNEQFF
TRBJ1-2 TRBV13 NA CASSLAAGDGYTF
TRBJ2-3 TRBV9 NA CASSVAPGGRTDTQYF
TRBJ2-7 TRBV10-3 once CAITSGQEGYEQYF
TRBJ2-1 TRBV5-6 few CASSLRGYHSFNEQFF
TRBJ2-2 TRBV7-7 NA CASSLRQGGTGELFF
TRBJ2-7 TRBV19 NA CASSIAARGSYEQYF
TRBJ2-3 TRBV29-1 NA CSVRRGTSTDTQYF
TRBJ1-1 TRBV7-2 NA CASSTGNTEAFF
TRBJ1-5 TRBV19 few CASSIRGLYSNQPQHF
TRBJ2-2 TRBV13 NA CASSVLGGAGELFF
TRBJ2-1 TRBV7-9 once CASSSPDTGQRDEQFF
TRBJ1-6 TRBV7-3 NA CASSSGPRGNSPLHF
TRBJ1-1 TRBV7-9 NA CASSLVTGETEAFF
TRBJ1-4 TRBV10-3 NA CATQQVTNEKLFF
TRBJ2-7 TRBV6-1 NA CASSEVITAYEQYF
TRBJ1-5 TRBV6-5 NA CASSYSGQSNQPQHF
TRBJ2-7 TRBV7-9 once CASSLAWPSGKYEQYF
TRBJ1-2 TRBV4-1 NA CASSPQIWRGQGGGYTF
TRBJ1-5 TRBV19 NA CASSMGGARRQPQHF
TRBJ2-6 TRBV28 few CASSLLYSGANVLTF
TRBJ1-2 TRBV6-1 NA CASKGGYGYTF
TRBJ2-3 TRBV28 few CASSLTWTGDTDTQYF
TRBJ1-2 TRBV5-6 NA CASRVKGQTYGYTF
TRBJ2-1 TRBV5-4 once CASSLAQLAGEQFF
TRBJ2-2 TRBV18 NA CASSAGAVKTGELFF
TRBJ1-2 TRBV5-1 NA CASSLSLGGDYGYTF
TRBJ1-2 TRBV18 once CASSPTTGGAYHGYTF
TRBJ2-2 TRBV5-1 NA CASSSQGGGTGELFF
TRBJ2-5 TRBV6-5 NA CASRKTSGAQETQYF
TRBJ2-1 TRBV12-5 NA CASGLVQGSYNEQFF
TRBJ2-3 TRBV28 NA CASSYPLLAGSTDTQYF
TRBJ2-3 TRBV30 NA CAWAQTEHTQYF
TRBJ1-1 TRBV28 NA CASSPGQGASEAFF
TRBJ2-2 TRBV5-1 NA CASSEIEKGRSGELFF
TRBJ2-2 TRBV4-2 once CASSLLLPGLAVTGELFF
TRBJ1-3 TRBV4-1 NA CASSQGAGFGNTIYF
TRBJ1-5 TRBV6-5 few CASSRGGDSNQPQHF
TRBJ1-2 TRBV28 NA CASSLSAGYGYTF
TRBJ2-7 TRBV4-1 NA CASSQEPGQGYEQYF
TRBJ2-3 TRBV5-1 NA CASSLGTGGLDTQYF
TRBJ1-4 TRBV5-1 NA CASTSGGKGEKLFF
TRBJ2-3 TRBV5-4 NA CASSLGLAGVDTQYF